This T cell receptor (beta chain) came from a study of T cell changes during pregnancy in multiple sclerosis. Looked up from germline, CDR1 is SGHAT and CDR2 is FQNNGV. The V end lost 1 base, the J end lost 5 bases, and 12 bases lay between the germline ends. CDR3 length equals 14 residues. Profiling relied on immunoSEQ multiplex PCR, and the TCRdb table lists in-frame clones only, not all of them. The sample holds 40,000 to 45,000 clones; approximately 92% are singletons and the top ten take about 1.5%. This clone was seen once. The rearrangement joins TRBV11-2 to TRBJ2-7, with D hard to call. This TCR came from a female donor with multiple sclerosis, enrolled in a pregnancy study. Sequencing was done on a sample of peripheral blood. CDR3 in amino acids: CASSLVTKRDEQYF. The DNA of the CDR3 is TGTGCCAGCAGCTTAGTCACAAAACGAGACGAGCAGTACTTC.